This TCR beta chain appears in the sequencing data of a study of Ad26.COV2.S vaccination and SARS-CoV-2 variants. Whole-study context: Participants got Ad26.COV2.S intramuscularly, once or twice 56 days apart. Points from the study as a whole: Spike-specific TCR breadth was greater after Ad26.COV2.S than placebo.

A word on this clone: The target antigen is unknown.

Method: immunoSEQ multiplex PCR; TCRdb's copy keeps in-frame clones and lacks some. This sample yields hundreds of thousands of clones, of which 92% are seen a single time; roughly 1.7% belongs to the top ten. Indicated treatment: roughly 18 received Ad26.COV2.S at low or high dose, single or two shots; about 5 received placebo; per-sample allocation not given. The study sampled participants on day 63 after the first vaccine or placebo injection. Within Boston, the person who donated was an adult of 18-55 years. Built on an Ad26 vector, the vaccine expressed Wuhan-strain SARS-CoV-2 spike. The source of this sequence is a person between 18 and 59 years old who received the Ad26.COV2.S COVID-19 vaccine or a placebo. The source material was peripheral blood, sampled in a trial of Ad26.COV2.S vaccine versus placebo.

The CDR3 coding sequence is TGTGCCAGCACCAGGCCGTTCCTATACAATGAGCAGTTCTTC. It translates to CASTRPFLYNEQFF. The chain is built from TRBV11-2 and TRBJ2-1; D remains unclear. Germline-derived CDR1 and CDR2 are SGHAT and FQNNGV. V lost 7 bases and J 4 bases, leaving 14 bases between the germline ends. CDR3 size: 14 residues.